These 17 T cell receptor beta chains originate from one sample sequenced in a study of blood T cells in healthy people across ages. PCR was performed a second time for about 6 to 12 cycles using a sample-barcoded 5' primer and a J-beta primer mix. TCRdb re-analysed the 5' RACE reads in MiXCR, keeping a single row per CDR3 protein. The sample contains around 1,000,000 distinct CDR3 sequences, almost 25% of which appear only once. The same specimen was also included in a second study, on T cells of mothers and their children.

The material sequenced was blood. The source of these receptors is a girl aged 2-10 years in good health.

The chain uses TRBV21-1 and TRBJ1-3. TRBV21-1 is labeled a pseudogene. The CDR3 runs to 16 residues. The CDR3 is CASTKNSGGTGNTIYF. In DNA, the CDR3 is TGTGCCAGCACCAAAAACTCGGGTGGGACTGGAAACACCATATATTTT.

The J gene is TRBJ2-3, the V gene TRBV9, with TRBD2 identical over 13 bases. The junction had 8 bases not matched to a gene; V was cut back by 4 bases and J by 6 bases. The CDR3 runs to 16 residues. Per the germline V gene, CDR1 is SGDLS and CDR2 is YYNGEE. The CDR3 protein is CASSPPGLAGADTQYF. The CDR3 region has the DNA TGTGCCAGCAGCCCCCCCGGACTAGCGGGAGCGGATACGCAGTATTTT.

Only a few counts were recorded for this clonotype. The chain combines TRBV7-8 with TRBJ1-4; 10 bases match TRBD1. CDR1 is SGHVS and CDR2 is FQNEAQ in the germline V gene. This CDR3 comprises 15 residues. The ends lost 4 bases at V and 8 bases at J; junction bases unmatched: 7. CDR3 sequence reads: CASSSHGTGEEKLFF. DNA for the CDR3: TGTGCCAGCAGCTCCCACGGGACAGGGGAGGAAAAACTGTTTTTT.

CDR3 protein: CASSVGLLAPTDTQYF. CDR3 coding DNA: TGTGCCAGCAGCGTAGGCCTCCTAGCCCCAACAGATACGCAGTATTTT. This rearrangement joins TRBV9 to TRBJ2-3; D is possibly TRBD2 (5 bases). V was shortened by 0 bases and J by 3 bases, with 14 bases between the two germline ends. Per germline, CDR1 SGDLS and CDR2 YYNGEE. The CDR3 runs to 16 residues.

V is TRBV7-2 and J is TRBJ2-5, with TRBD1 matching over 8 bases. V shed 4 bases and J 6 bases; nucleotides not matched to a gene: 7. This CDR3 contains 14 residues. The germline V gene encodes CDR1 SGHTA and CDR2 FQGNSA. The CDR3 nucleotides are TGTGCCAGCAGCTGGCAGGGGGCAGGGCAGACCCAGTACTTC. Amino acids: CASSWQGAGQTQYF.

A word on this clonotype: Germline and junction disagree at one end, which may indicate a read error. This chain uses TRBV28 with TRBJ1-2, with D tentatively TRBD1 (6 bases). From germline, CDR1 is MDHEN and CDR2 SYDVKM. The CDR3 has 16 residues. In nucleotides, the CDR3 is TGTGCCAGCAGTGCCCTTACAGGGAGGCTCGACTATGACTACACCTTC. Protein sequence: CASSALTGRLDYDYTF.

The V gene is TRBV15, the J gene TRBJ2-7; D possibly matches TRBD1 or TRBD2 (5 bases each). Germline CDR1 reads LNHNV; CDR2 reads YYDKDF (reference sequence). Trimming left V 3 bases short and J 2 bases short, with 17 bases between. This CDR3 region has 16 residues. For the CDR3, the DNA is TGTGCCACCAGCAGTCTCGGAAGGGACGGTACCTACGAGCAGTACTTC. Translated: CATSSLGRDGTYEQYF. The full variable domain, with the rest looked up from reference TRBV15 and TRBJ2-7, is DAMVIQNPRYQVTQFGKPVTLSCSQTLNHNVMYWYQQKSSQAPKLLFHYYDKDFNNEADTPDNFQSRRPNTSFCFLDIRSPGLGDTAMYLCATSSLGRDGTYEQYFGPGTRLTVT.

The chain links TRBV29-1 to TRBJ2-5; TRBD2 matches at 10 bases. Germline lookup yields CDR1 SQVTM and CDR2 ANQGSEA. Trimming removed 4 bases from V and 4 bases from J; junction bases left unmatched: 6. The CDR3 is 14 residues long. CDR3 nucleotides: TGCAGCGTTGCGGGTCTAGCGGGAGCAGAGACCCAGTACTTC. Translating gives CSVAGLAGAETQYF.

This clonotype was seen only a few times. A read error may produce the germline difference seen at one junction end. V is TRBV18 and J is TRBJ2-1; D is possibly TRBD1 (5 bases). CDR3 length: 14 amino acids. In germline, CDR1 is KGHSH, CDR2 LQKENI. The CDR3 DNA reads TGTGCCAGCTCAAGACAGAGCTCCTACAATGGGCAGTTCTTC. Its protein product is CASSRQSSYNGQFF.

J is TRBJ2-4 and V is TRBV25-1; a weak D match, TRBD2 (5 bases). The germline CDR1 and CDR2 sequences are MGHDK and SYGVNS. This CDR3 comprises 14 residues. The ends were cut back, 8 bases at V and 8 bases at J, with 19 bases in the middle. The CDR3 coding sequence is TGTGCCAGCGCAAAGACGGACTTGGAGGACATTCAGTACTTC. Its protein product is CASAKTDLEDIQYF.

The table lists this clonotype with a few counts. V gene TRBV29-1 combines with J gene TRBJ2-2; no clear D. V lost 7 bases and J 7 bases, leaving 10 bases between the germline ends. This CDR3 contains 11 residues. The germline V gene has CDR1 SQVTM and CDR2 ANQGSEA. CDR3 in DNA: TGCAGCGGTAGCCGCGGCGGGGAGCTGTTTTTT. Its translation: CSGSRGGELFF.

This clonotype showed up just a few times. The genes are TRBV7-2 and TRBJ1-2, with TRBD1 as a possible D gene (5 bases). The V end was cut by 3 bases, the J end by 5 bases, with 13 bases between. The CDR3 is 14 residues long. Germline V gene lookup returns CDR1 SGHTA and CDR2 FQGNSA. DNA of the CDR3: TGTGCCAGCAGCTTTGCCCAGGGCTTTTATGGCTACACCTTC. This codes for CASSFAQGFYGYTF.

This clonotype was picked up a small number of times. The chain uses TRBV24-1 and TRBJ2-5; 9 bases fit TRBD1. Germline CDR1 KGHDR, CDR2 SFDVKD. The CDR3 sequence is 13 residues long. J gave up 4 bases and V 7 bases, and 3 bases lay outside the gene matches. CDR3 DNA: TGTGCCACCAGGGAGACAGGGGGAGAGACCCAGTACTTC. Translated: CATRETGGETQYF.

The chain combines TRBV9 with TRBJ2-5; D unresolved. V lost 3 bases, J lost 2 bases, and 17 bases lay in between. From germline, CDR1 is SGDLS and CDR2 YYNGEE. The CDR3 contains 16 residues. This CDR3 is CASSAPLGATQETQYF. CDR3 DNA sequence: TGTGCCAGCAGCGCCCCACTGGGCGCGACTCAAGAGACCCAGTACTTC.

The chain is built from TRBV20-1 and TRBJ2-7; D is perhaps TRBD2 (5 bases). Deletions cut 0 bases from V and 0 bases from J, with 9 bases between. The CDR3 totals 14 residues. Germline CDR1 reads DFQATT; CDR2 reads SNEGSKA (reference sequence). CDR3 coding DNA: TGCAGTGCTAGAGACACGGAGGACTCCTACGAGCAGTACTTC. This gives the protein CSARDTEDSYEQYF.

This clonotype was seen many times. The chain links TRBV4-1 to TRBJ1-1, with D possibly TRBD1 on 5 matching bases. V shed 2 bases and J shed 5 bases, with 6 bases lying between them. CDR1 MGHRA and CDR2 YSYEKL come from the germline V gene. The CDR3 covers 12 residues. The CDR3 bases are TGCGCCAGCAGCCAACAGGGAACTGAAGCTTTCTTT. Translation: CASSQQGTEAFF.

V and J are TRBV25-1 and TRBJ2-3, with D unclear. Looked up from germline, CDR1 is MGHDK and CDR2 is SYGVNS. This CDR3 contains 14 residues. V lost 0 bases and J lost 3, with 7 bases in between. The CDR3 DNA reads TGTGCCAGCAGTGAATACTCTCGGACAGATACGCAGTATTTT. Residues: CASSEYSRTDTQYF.